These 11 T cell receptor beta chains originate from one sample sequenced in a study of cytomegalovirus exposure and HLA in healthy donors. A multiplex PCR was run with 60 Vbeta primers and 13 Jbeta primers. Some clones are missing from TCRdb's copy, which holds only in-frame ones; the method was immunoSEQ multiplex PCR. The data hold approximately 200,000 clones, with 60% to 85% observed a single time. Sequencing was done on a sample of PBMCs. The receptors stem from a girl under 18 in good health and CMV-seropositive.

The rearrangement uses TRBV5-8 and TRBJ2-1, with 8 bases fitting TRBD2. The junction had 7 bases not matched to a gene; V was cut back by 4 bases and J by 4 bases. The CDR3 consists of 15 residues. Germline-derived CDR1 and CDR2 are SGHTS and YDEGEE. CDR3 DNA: TGTGCCAGCAGCCGCCTGGGACTAGAGTACAATGAGCAGTTCTTC. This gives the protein CASSRLGLEYNEQFF.

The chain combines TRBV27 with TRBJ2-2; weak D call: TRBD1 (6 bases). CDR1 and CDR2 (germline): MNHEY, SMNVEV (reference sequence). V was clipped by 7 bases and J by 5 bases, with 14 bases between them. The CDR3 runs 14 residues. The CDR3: CASTHTGKTGELFF. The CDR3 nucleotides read TGTGCCAGCACTCACACAGGGAAAACCGGGGAGCTGTTTTTT.

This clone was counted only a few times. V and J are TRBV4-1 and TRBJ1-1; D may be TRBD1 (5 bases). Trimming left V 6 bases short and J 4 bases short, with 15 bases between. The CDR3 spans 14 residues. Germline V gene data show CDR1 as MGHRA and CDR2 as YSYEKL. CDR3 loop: CASSHPGRGTEAFF. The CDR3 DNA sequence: TGCGCCAGCAGTCATCCAGGGAGGGGCACTGAAGCTTTCTTT.

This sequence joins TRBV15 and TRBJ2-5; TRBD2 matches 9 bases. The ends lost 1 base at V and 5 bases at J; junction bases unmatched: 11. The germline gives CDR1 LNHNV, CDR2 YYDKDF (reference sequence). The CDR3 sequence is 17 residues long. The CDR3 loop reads CATSRGVAGARGETQYF. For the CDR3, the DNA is TGTGCCACCAGCAGAGGGGTAGCGGGGGCCCGGGGGGAGACCCAGTACTTC.

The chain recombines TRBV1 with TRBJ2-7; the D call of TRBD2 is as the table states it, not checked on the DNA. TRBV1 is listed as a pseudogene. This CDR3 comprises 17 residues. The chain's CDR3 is CTSSQDQAGGPSYEQYF. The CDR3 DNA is TGCACCAGCAGCCAAGATCAAGCGGGGGGCCCTTCCTACGAGCAGTACTTC.

The CDR3 DNA is TGCGCCAGCAGCCAAGTCCAGCGGGGGGTGTACAATGAGCAGTTCTTC. This encodes CASSQVQRGVYNEQFF. The chain uses TRBV4-3 and TRBJ2-1; 9 bases fit TRBD2. The junction had 5 bases not matched to a gene; V was cut back by 1 base and J by 4 bases. The CDR3 totals 16 residues. Germline lookup yields CDR1 LGHNA and CDR2 YSLEER.

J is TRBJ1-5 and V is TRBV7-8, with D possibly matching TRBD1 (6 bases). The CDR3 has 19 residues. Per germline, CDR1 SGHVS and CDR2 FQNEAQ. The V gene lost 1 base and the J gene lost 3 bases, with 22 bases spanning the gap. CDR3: CASSLGGGRGAGINQPQHF. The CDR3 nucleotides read TGTGCCAGCAGCTTAGGGGGTGGCAGGGGAGCGGGGATCAATCAGCCCCAGCATTTT. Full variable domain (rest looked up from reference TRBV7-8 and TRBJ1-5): GAGVSQSPRYKVAKRGQDVALRCDPISGHVSLFWYQQALGQGPEFLTYFQNEAQLDKSGLPSDRFFAERPEGSVSTLKIQRTQQEDSAVYLCASSLGGGRGAGINQPQHFGDGTRLSIL.

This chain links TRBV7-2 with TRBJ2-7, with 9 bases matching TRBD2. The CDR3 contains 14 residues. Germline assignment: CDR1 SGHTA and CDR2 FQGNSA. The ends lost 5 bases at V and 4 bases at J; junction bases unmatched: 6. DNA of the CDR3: TGTGCCAGCAGCCGAGGCGGGGGGGTTTACGAGCAGTACTTC. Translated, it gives CASSRGGGVYEQYF.

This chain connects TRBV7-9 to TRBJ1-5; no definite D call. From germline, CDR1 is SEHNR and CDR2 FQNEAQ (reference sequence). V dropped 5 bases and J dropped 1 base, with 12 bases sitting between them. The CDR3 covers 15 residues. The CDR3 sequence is CASSQSTGSNQPQHF. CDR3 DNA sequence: TGTGCCAGCAGCCAATCCACCGGGAGCAATCAGCCCCAGCATTTT.

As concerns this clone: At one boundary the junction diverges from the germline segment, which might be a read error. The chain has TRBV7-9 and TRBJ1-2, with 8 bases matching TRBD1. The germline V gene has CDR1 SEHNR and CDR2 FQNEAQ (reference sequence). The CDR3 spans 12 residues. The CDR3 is CASSLDRVGYHF. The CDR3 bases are TGTGCCAGCAGCCTGGACAGGGTTGGATACCACTTC.

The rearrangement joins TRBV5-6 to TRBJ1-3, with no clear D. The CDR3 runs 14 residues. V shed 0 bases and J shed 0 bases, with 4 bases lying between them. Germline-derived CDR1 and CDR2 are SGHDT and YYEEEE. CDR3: CASSLDSSGNTIYF. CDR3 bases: TGTGCCAGCAGCTTGGACAGCTCTGGAAACACCATATATTTT.